This is a list of T cell receptor beta chains from one sample in a study of cytomegalovirus exposure and HLA in healthy donors. The data were produced by immunoSEQ multiplex PCR, yet TCRdb's version contains in-frame clones alone and is incomplete. Counted here are about 82,000 clones, roughly 72% occurring once; the ten biggest clones make up approximately 20%. Sequenced: PBMCs. The receptors were sampled from a man aged 25 to 45 in good health and CMV-seropositive. Both conserved end residues are trimmed from each CDR3. Clone size is shown for a subset of rows, as once, few, many or a class of expanded clone.

v_call,clone_size,cdr3_length,cdr3_aa
TRBV5-1,.,11,ASSLAANYGYT
TRBV7-2,.,13,ASSFDGLAVYEQY
TRBV7-9,once,15,ASSLIRGLLSLGEAF
TRBV7-8,.,12,ASSFGRGGTEAF
TRBV5-4,.,11,ASSLGQRETQY
TRBV4-2,.,12,ASSPGSRRSEQY
TRBV6-1,.,14,ASSGGDRLYNQPQH
TRBV30,.,12,AWSVEGSNTEAF
TRBV30,.,10,AWNISPDTQY
TRBV9,.,13,ASSVSGGPLYEQY
TRBV15,.,10,ATSSRGSQAF
TRBV19,.,11,ASSPGEIETQY
TRBV5-4,.,12,ASTSSGAWETQY